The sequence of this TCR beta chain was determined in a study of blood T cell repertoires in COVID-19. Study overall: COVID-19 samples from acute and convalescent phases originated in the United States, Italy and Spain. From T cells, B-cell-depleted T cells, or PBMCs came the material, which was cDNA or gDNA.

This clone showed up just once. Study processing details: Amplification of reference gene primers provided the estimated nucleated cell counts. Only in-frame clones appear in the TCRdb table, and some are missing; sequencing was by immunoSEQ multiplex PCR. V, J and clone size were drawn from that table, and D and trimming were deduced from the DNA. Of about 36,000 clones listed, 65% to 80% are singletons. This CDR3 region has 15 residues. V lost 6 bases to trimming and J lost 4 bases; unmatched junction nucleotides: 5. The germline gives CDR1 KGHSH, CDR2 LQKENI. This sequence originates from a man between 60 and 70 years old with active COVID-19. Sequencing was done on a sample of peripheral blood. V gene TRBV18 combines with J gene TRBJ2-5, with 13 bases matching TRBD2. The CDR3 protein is CASSRLAGGIETQYF. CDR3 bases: TGTGCCAGCTCCAGACTAGCGGGAGGAATAGAGACCCAGTACTTC.